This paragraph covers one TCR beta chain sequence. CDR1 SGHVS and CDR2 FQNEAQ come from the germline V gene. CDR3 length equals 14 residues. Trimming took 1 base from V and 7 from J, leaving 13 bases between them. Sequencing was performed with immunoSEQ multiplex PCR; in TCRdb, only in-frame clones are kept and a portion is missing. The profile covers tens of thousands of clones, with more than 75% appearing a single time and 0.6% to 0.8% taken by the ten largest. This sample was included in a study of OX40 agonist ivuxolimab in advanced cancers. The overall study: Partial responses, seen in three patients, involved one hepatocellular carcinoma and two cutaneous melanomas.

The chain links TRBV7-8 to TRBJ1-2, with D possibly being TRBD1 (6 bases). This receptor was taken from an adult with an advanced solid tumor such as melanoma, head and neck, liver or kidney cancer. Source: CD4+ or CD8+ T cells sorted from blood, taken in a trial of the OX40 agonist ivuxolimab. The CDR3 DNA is TGTGCCAGCAGCTTAGGGGGGCGCGGGGCTGGCTACACCTTC. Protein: CASSLGGRGAGYTF.